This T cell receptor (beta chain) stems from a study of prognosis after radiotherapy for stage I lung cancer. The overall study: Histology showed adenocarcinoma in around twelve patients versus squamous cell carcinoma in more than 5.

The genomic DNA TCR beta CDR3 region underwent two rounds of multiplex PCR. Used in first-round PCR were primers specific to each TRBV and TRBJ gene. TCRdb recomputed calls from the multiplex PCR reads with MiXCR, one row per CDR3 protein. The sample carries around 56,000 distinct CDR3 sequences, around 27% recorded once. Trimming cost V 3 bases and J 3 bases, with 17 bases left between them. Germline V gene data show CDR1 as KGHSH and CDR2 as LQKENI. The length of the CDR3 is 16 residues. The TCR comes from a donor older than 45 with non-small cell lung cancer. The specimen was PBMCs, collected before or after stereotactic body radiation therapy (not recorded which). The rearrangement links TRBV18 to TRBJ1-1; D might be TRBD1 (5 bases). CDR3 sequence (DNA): TGTGCCAGCTCACCCGCCTTCGGGGGAGGAGACACTGAAGCTTTCTTT. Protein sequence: CASSPAFGGGDTEAFF.